This TCR beta chain was obtained from a study of shared clonotypes between healthy human individuals. Study-level results: Collection of samples was limited to blood; tissue repertoires likely differ.

This clone was seen only a few times. Its antigen is unknown. V was pared by 0 bases and J by 7 bases, with 19 bases between. This CDR3 is built from 17 residues. Germline-derived CDR1 and CDR2 are LNHNV and YYDKDF (reference sequence). DNA input for the unsorted PBMC replicate PCRs was roughly 300 ng, 25,000 to 30,000 T cell genomes. Sequencing was performed with immunoSEQ multiplex PCR; in TCRdb, only in-frame clones are kept and a portion is missing. The repertoire holds about 490,000 clones, with roughly 85% as singletons. Each of the donors was a healthy adult who was HIV-negative and had not had a recent acute infection or vaccination.

The origin of this receptor is a woman in her thirties or forties in good health. Some clones in this sample may be carry-over from other donors' samples. The specimen sequenced was PBMCs. The chain has TRBV15 and TRBJ2-1; D is ambiguous. The CDR3 DNA sequence: TGTGCCACCAGCAGAGATTCGAGTGGGCTTCTTCGAAATGAGCAGTTCTTC. This codes for CATSRDSSGLLRNEQFF.